This TCR beta chain was identified in a study of T-cell memory formation after mild COVID-19. Whole-study results and caveats: A second wave of clones peaked on day 37, and their SARS-CoV-2 specificity went unconfirmed. Pre-infection memory held some responding clones, suggesting pre-existing cross-reactive T cells responded.

Concerning this clonotype: The antigen remains unidentified.

TCRdb used MiXCR to reprocess the 5' RACE reads, holding one entry per CDR3 protein. Of 400,000 or so distinct CDR3 sequences detected, roughly 20% appear once; the ten largest clones hold under 15%. This TCR was recovered from an adult woman who had mild COVID-19 (a few samples of this study predate the infection). Cell type and time point are not known. What was sequenced was PBMCs or a T cell subset sorted from them (not recorded which).

The CDR3 nucleotides read TGCAGTGCTAGAATCCGGGGTACAGATACGCAGTATTTT. Translated, it gives CSARIRGTDTQYF. The genes are TRBV20-1 and TRBJ2-3, with D possibly matching TRBD2 (5 bases). From germline, CDR1 is DFQATT and CDR2 SNEGSKA (reference sequence). The CDR3 spans 13 residues. Trimming pared 2 bases from V and 3 bases from J, leaving 9 bases between.